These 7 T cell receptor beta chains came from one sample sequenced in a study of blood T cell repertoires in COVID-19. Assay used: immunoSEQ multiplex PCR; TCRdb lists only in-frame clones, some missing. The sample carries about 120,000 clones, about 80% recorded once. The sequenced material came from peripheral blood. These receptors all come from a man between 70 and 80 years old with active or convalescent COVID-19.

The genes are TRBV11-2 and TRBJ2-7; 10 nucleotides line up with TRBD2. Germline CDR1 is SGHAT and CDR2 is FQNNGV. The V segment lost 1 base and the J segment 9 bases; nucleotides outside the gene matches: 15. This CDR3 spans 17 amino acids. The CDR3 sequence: CASSLGSIGASGSWQYF. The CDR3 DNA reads TGTGCCAGCAGCTTAGGGTCTATAGGGGCTAGCGGGAGTTGGCAGTACTTC.

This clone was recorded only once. CDR3 protein: CASSQVETGGEKLFF. CDR3 in DNA: TGTGCCAGCAGCCAAGTAGAGACAGGGGGTGAAAAACTGTTTTTT. V is TRBV4-2 and J is TRBJ1-4; TRBD1 matches 9 bases. The germline V gene has CDR1 LGHNA and CDR2 YNFKEQ. V gave up 1 base and J gave up 7 bases; unmatched junction bases: 4. The CDR3 sequence is 15 residues long.

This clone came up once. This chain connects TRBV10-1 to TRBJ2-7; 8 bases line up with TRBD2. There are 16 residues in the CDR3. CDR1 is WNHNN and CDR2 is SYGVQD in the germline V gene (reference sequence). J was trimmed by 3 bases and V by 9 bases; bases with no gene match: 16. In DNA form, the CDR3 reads TGCGCCAGTAGCCAACCCGAAAAGCGGGAGCACTACGAGCAGTACTTC. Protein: CASSQPEKREHYEQYF.

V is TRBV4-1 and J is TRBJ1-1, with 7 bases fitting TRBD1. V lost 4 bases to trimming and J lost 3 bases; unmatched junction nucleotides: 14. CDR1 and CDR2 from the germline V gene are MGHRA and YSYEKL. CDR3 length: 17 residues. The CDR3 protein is CASSPTGKRPVDTEAFF. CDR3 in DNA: TGCGCCAGCAGCCCGACAGGGAAAAGGCCTGTCGACACTGAAGCTTTCTTT.

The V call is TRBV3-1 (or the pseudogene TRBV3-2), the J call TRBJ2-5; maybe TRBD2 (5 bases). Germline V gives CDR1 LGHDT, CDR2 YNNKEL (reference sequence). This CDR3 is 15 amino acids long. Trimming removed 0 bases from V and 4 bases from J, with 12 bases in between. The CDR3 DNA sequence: TGTGCCAGCAGCCAAGATGGTGGGAGCCCAGAGACCCAGTACTTC. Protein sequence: CASSQDGGSPETQYF.

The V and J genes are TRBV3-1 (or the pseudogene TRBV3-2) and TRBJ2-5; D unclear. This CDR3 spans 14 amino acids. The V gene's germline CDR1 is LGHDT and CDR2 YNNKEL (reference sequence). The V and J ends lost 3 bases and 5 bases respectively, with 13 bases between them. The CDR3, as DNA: TGTGCCAGCAGCCAGGCTACAGTCGAGGAGACCCAGTACTTC. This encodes CASSQATVEETQYF.

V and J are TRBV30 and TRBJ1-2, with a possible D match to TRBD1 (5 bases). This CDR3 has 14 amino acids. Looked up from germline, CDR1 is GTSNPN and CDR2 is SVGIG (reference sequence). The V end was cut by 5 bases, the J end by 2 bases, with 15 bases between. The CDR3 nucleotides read TGTGCCTGGTCTAGGGGCGCCCTAAACTATGGCTACACCTTC. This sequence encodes CAWSRGALNYGYTF.